The 14 T cell receptor beta chains in this list originate from one sample, sequenced in a study of cytomegalovirus exposure and HLA in healthy donors. With 60 Vbeta and 13 Jbeta primers, the PCR was carried out. Method: immunoSEQ multiplex PCR; TCRdb's copy keeps in-frame clones and lacks some. There are some 150,000 clones in the sample; 80% occur only once, and 4% to 5.5% lies in the top ten. Sequencing used PBMCs. The origin of the receptors is a man between 25 and 39 years old in good health and CMV-seronegative.

The chain joins TRBV30 to TRBJ1-2, with D perhaps matching TRBD1 (5 bases). The CDR3 runs 13 residues. Germline V gene lookup returns CDR1 GTSNPN and CDR2 SVGIG (reference sequence). Deletions cut 0 bases from V and 5 bases from J, with 10 bases between. The CDR3 DNA follows: TGTGCCTGGAGTGTGGGGGGGAGATATGGCTACACCTTC. As protein: CAWSVGGRYGYTF.

The rearrangement uses TRBV5-5 and TRBJ1-2; TRBD1 matches at 7 bases. V lost 5 bases, J lost 0 bases, and 7 bases stayed unmatched. CDR1 SGHKS and CDR2 YYEKEE come from the germline V gene (reference sequence). The CDR3 has 15 residues. The CDR3 nucleotides read TGTGCCAGCAGTCTGTCAGGGGGACCTAACTATGGCTACACCTTC. This codes for CASSLSGGPNYGYTF.

The chain uses TRBV7-9 and TRBJ2-7, with D unresolved. V was pared by 5 bases and J by 6 bases, with 14 bases between. The CDR3 extends over 13 amino acids. The germline CDR1 and CDR2 sequences are SEHNR and FQNEAQ (reference sequence). Written as DNA, the CDR3 is TGTGCCAGCAGCCTATCCGAGGTTTCCGAGCAGTACTTC. The encoded protein is CASSLSEVSEQYF.

This clone was seen a handful of times. The chain carries TRBV7-3 and TRBJ2-1; tentatively, D is TRBD2 (5 bases). CDR1 and CDR2 (germline): SGHTA, FQGTGA. This CDR3 has 14 amino acids. Trimming removed 0 bases from V and 4 bases from J, with 7 bases in between. DNA for the CDR3: TGTGCCAGCAGCTTAACAGGCGGGTACAATGAGCAGTTCTTC. It is translated as CASSLTGGYNEQFF.

The count of this clone is one. J is TRBJ2-1 and V is TRBV7-2; D perhaps matches TRBD1 (6 bases). The CDR3 is made up of 16 amino acids. Looked up from germline, CDR1 is SGHTA and CDR2 is FQGNSA. V lost 5 bases to trimming and J lost 4 bases, with 18 bases between them. The CDR3 bases are TGTGCCAGCAGCCCCGGGACAAGGGCTGATTACAATGAGCAGTTCTTC. It codes for CASSPGTRADYNEQFF. The full variable domain, in which reference TRBV7-2 and TRBJ2-1 provide the parts outside the CDR3, is GAGVSQSPSNKVTEKGKDVELRCDPISGHTALYWYRQSLGQGLEFLIYFQGNSAPDKSGLPSDRFSAERTGGSVSTLTIQRTQQEDSAVYLCASSPGTRADYNEQFFGPGTRLTVL.

This clone turned up a few times. The V and J genes are TRBV2 and TRBJ1-2; D ambiguous. The V end was cut by 1 base, the J end by 7 bases, with 7 bases between. The length of the CDR3 is 12 residues. In germline, CDR1 is SNHLY, CDR2 FYNNEI. The CDR3 here is CASSEGPGGYTF. DNA for the CDR3: TGTGCCAGCAGTGAAGGGCCTGGTGGCTACACCTTC.

The chain has TRBV4-3 and TRBJ2-3; maybe TRBD2 (5 bases). V lost 4 bases and J 6 bases, leaving 17 bases between the germline ends. In germline, CDR1 is LGHNA, CDR2 YSLEER. This CDR3 is built from 15 residues. This CDR3 reads CASSRQSGLPDTQYF. CDR3 nucleotides: TGCGCCAGCAGCCGACAAAGCGGCCTACCGGATACGCAGTATTTT.

This clone came up a few times. The rearrangement links TRBV19 to TRBJ1-1, with TRBD1 as a possible D gene (5 bases). The CDR3 has 13 residues. With 7 bases removed from V and 0 bases from J, the gap between germline ends came to 9 bases. Germline V lookup: CDR1 LNHDA, CDR2 SQIVND (reference sequence). Here the CDR3 DNA reads TGTGCCAGTATGTCGACAGTGAACACTGAAGCTTTCTTT. Protein product: CASMSTVNTEAFF.

This chain joins TRBV11-3 and TRBJ2-1; D not certain. Trimming removed 2 bases at V and 0 bases at J, with 5 bases between. This CDR3 comprises 14 residues. Germline CDR1 and CDR2: SGHNT and YENEEA. This CDR3 is CASSLPGSYNEQFF. CDR3 sequence (DNA): TGTGCCAGCAGCTTACCCGGCTCCTACAATGAGCAGTTCTTC.

The J gene is TRBJ1-5, the V gene TRBV5-4, with no clear D. Trimming took 3 bases from V and 7 from J, leaving 8 bases between them. Germline CDR1 reads SGHNT; CDR2 reads YYREEE (reference sequence). This CDR3 is 12 amino acids long. CDR3 amino acids: CASSSPSQPQHF. CDR3 coding DNA: TGTGCCAGCAGCTCCCCGTCGCAGCCCCAGCATTTT.

V usage is TRBV27 and J usage is TRBJ2-1; a possible D gene is TRBD2 (6 bases). Germline V gene lookup returns CDR1 MNHEY and CDR2 SMNVEV (reference sequence). V was trimmed by 2 bases and J by 3 bases, leaving 14 bases between them. This CDR3 contains 16 residues. CDR3 amino acids: CASSLEVGGLYNEQFF. As DNA, the CDR3 is TGTGCCAGCAGTTTAGAAGTGGGAGGCCTCTACAATGAGCAGTTCTTC.

The genes are TRBV28 and TRBJ2-2, with a possible D match to TRBD2 (6 bases). Trimming took off 5 bases at V and 7 bases at J, with 17 bases between the two ends. Germline CDR1 and CDR2: MDHEN and SYDVKM. This CDR3 has 15 amino acids. The CDR3 DNA is TGTGCCAGCAGTCCATTGGGAGGCAGGGACGGGGAGCTGTTTTTT. Translating gives CASSPLGGRDGELFF. The full variable domain, with the rest looked up from reference TRBV28 and TRBJ2-2, is DVKVTQSSRYLVKRTGEKVFLECVQDMDHENMFWYRQDPGLGLRLIYFSYDVKMKEKGDIPEGYSVSREKKERFSLILESASTNQTSMYLCASSPLGGRDGELFFGEGSRLTVL.

The chain has TRBV6-6 and TRBJ2-5; no definite D call. Trimming removed 1 base at V and 1 base at J, with 7 bases between. This CDR3 has 14 residues. Germline values: CDR1 MNHNY, CDR2 SVGAGI (reference sequence). The CDR3 protein is CASSYLGAQETQYF. The DNA for the CDR3 is TGTGCCAGCAGTTACTTAGGAGCCCAAGAGACCCAGTACTTC.

The rearrangement uses TRBV14 and TRBJ2-7; 8 bases align to TRBD1. Germline CDR1 is SGHDN and CDR2 is FVKESK. J gave up 6 bases and V 5 bases, and 6 bases lay outside the gene matches. This CDR3 region has 13 residues. The DNA for the CDR3 is TGTGCCAGCAGCACCCGACAGGGGTGCGAGCAGTACTTC. Translated: CASSTRQGCEQYF. Full variable domain (missing parts from reference TRBV14 and TRBJ2-7): EAGVTQFPSHSVIEKGQTVTLRCDPISGHDNLYWYRRVMGKEIKFLLHFVKESKQDESGMPNNRFLAERTGGTYSTLKVQPAELEDSGVYFCASSTRQGCEQYFGPGTRLTVT.